This TCR beta chain was recovered during a study of blood T cell repertoires in COVID-19. Study details: COVID-19 samples from acute and convalescent phases originated in the United States, Italy and Spain. PBMCs, B-cell-depleted T cells, or T cells provided the cDNA or gDNA that made up the material.

The germline V gene has CDR1 LGHDT and CDR2 YNNKEL (reference sequence). V gave up 5 bases and J gave up 5 bases; unmatched junction bases: 2. The CDR3 has 13 residues. As processed by the authors: Reference gene primer amplification gave estimated nucleated cell counts. TCRdb's copy holds only in-frame clones and misses some; the assay was immunoSEQ multiplex PCR. V, J and clone size were drawn from that table, and D and trimming were deduced from the DNA. The sample records 98,000 or so clones, roughly 91% being singletons. The TCR comes from a human donor in a cohort sampled during active COVID-19. Source material: peripheral blood. The chain recombines TRBV3-1 (or the pseudogene TRBV3-2) with TRBJ2-2, with 7 nucleotides matching TRBD2. The CDR3 coding sequence is TGTGCCAGCAGCGGACTAGGAACCGGGGAGCTGTTTTTT. It specifies CASSGLGTGELFF.